Sequencing of this T cell receptor beta chain was carried out in a study of OX40 agonist ivuxolimab in advanced cancers. At the level of the study: With ivuxolimab, an agonistic anti-OX40 (CD134) antibody, patients were treated. Intravenous ivuxolimab was administered to patients every 2 weeks at 0.01 to 10 mg/kg. Of mixed ages from 23 to 79 and averaging roughly 64 years, the group was 65% to 85% male. Study findings and constraints: Researchers did not establish what antigens the expanded peripheral T cells target.

Germline values: CDR1 LGHNA, CDR2 YSLEER. V shed 0 bases and J shed 3 bases, with 8 bases lying between them. There are 15 residues in the CDR3. Concerning this clone: Its antigen is unidentified.

Sequencing was performed with immunoSEQ multiplex PCR; in TCRdb, only in-frame clones are kept and a portion is missing. This table has about 19,000 clones, about three quarters appearing once. The chain couples TRBV4-3 to TRBJ2-2; no clear D. The receptor was isolated from an adult with an advanced solid tumor such as melanoma, head and neck, liver or kidney cancer. The sample consisted of CD4+ or CD8+ T cells sorted from blood, taken in a trial of the OX40 agonist ivuxolimab. The chain's CDR3 is CASSQDWDYTGELFF. CDR3 coding DNA: TGCGCCAGCAGCCAAGATTGGGATTACACCGGGGAGCTGTTTTTT.